These 9 T cell receptor beta chains share one sample of origin, sequenced in a study of cytomegalovirus exposure and HLA in healthy donors. Researchers ran the PCR with 60 Vbeta and 13 Jbeta primers. Clones were sequenced by immunoSEQ multiplex PCR, and TCRdb holds only the in-frame ones, with some missing. Across about 55,000 clones, the top ten clones capture roughly 12% of the sample. The sequenced material came from PBMCs. The receptors originated from a woman aged 60-75 years in good health and CMV-seropositive.

The genes are TRBV5-1 and TRBJ1-2, with 7 bases fitting TRBD1. The CDR3 extends over 15 amino acids. Germline V CDR1 and CDR2: SGHRS, YFSETQ. Trimming at V came to 4 bases and at J to 4 bases, leaving 10 bases not matched to a gene. The CDR3 bases are TGCGCCAGCAGCCCCGGGACAGTTCCAGCCTATGGCTACACCTTC. This encodes CASSPGTVPAYGYTF.

The rearrangement links TRBV5-1 to TRBJ1-1; D possibly corresponds to TRBD1 (5 bases). This CDR3 has 16 amino acids. Germline values: CDR1 SGHRS, CDR2 YFSETQ. Trimming stripped 0 bases from V and 0 bases from J, with 12 bases between. DNA of the CDR3: TGCGCCAGCAGCTTGGAGGCAGGGCCCTTGAACACTGAAGCTTTCTTT. Its protein is CASSLEAGPLNTEAFF.

The V gene is TRBV4-1, the J gene TRBJ2-7, with TRBD2 matching 14 bases. Germline loops: CDR1 MGHRA, CDR2 YSYEKL. The CDR3 covers 15 residues. Trimming took 3 bases from V and 6 from J; bases not matched to a gene: 4. CDR3 in DNA: TGCGCCAGCAGCCAGACTAGCGGGGGGGCTTTCGAGCAGTACTTC. This translates into CASSQTSGGAFEQYF.

The chain uses TRBV10-3 and TRBJ2-3, with a possible D match to TRBD1 (6 bases). Germline CDR1 and CDR2: ENHRY and SYGVKD. V lost 8 bases to trimming and J lost 2 bases, with 14 bases between them. This CDR3 is 14 amino acids long. This CDR3 reads CAIGPGTFTDTQYF. For the CDR3, the DNA is TGTGCCATCGGCCCGGGGACATTCACAGATACGCAGTATTTT.

The rearrangement uses TRBV7-8 and TRBJ1-3; perhaps TRBD1 as D (6 bases). Looked up from germline, CDR1 is SGHVS and CDR2 is FQNEAQ. V gave up 2 bases and J gave up 3 bases, with 14 bases separating them. This CDR3 is 16 amino acids long. CDR3 in DNA: TGTGCCAGCAGCTTATCCAGGGGCAGAATTGGAAACACCATATATTTT. Amino acids: CASSLSRGRIGNTIYF.

The rearrangement uses TRBV5-1 and TRBJ2-3, with 12 bases lining up with TRBD2. The V gene's germline CDR1 is SGHRS and CDR2 YFSETQ. This CDR3 is built from 18 residues. Trimming took 0 bases from V and 9 from J; bases not matched to a gene: 14. The CDR3 DNA sequence: TGCGCCAGCAGCTTGGCGACTAGCGGGGGAGCGACTTTGAGGACGCAGTATTTT. Translated, it gives CASSLATSGGATLRTQYF.

Regarding this clone: Other nucleotide sequences from this sample produce the same CDR3. The chain employs TRBV5-1 and TRBJ1-6; weak D call: TRBD1 (5 bases). Germline lookup yields CDR1 SGHRS and CDR2 YFSETQ. V gave up 0 bases and J gave up 7 bases, with 11 bases separating them. The CDR3 has 15 residues. Here the CDR3 reads CASSLEGRGNSPLHF. CDR3 nucleotide sequence: TGCGCCAGCAGCTTGGAGGGCCGGGGGAATTCACCCCTCCACTTT.

V and J are TRBV6-5 and TRBJ2-2; 9 bases are shared with TRBD1. From germline, CDR1 is MNHEY and CDR2 SVGAGI. With V trimmed by 6 bases and J by 6 bases, 8 bases remained unmatched. The length of the CDR3 is 15 residues. The CDR3 DNA sequence: TGTGCCAGCAGGCCCCGGACAGGGGTCCCCGGGGAGCTGTTTTTT. It codes for CASRPRTGVPGELFF.

The rearrangement uses TRBV5-4 and TRBJ2-7; 11 bases are a match to TRBD1. This CDR3 has 17 amino acids. CDR1 and CDR2 from the germline V gene are SGHNT and YYREEE (reference sequence). Unmatched junction bases numbered 7, after V lost 2 bases and J lost 0 bases. CDR3 nucleotides: TGTGCCAGCAGCTTAGATATTGGGACAGGGGGCTCCTACGAGCAGTACTTC. As protein: CASSLDIGTGGSYEQYF.